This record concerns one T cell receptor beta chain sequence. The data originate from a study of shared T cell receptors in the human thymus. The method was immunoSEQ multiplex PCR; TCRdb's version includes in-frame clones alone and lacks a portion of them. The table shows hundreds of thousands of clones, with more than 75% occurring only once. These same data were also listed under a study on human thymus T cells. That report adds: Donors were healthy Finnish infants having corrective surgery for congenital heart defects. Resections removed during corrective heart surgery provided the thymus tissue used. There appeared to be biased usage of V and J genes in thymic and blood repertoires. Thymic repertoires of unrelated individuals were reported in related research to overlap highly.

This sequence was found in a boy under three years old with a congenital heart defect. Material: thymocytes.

The CDR3 is CASSPPGHNTGELFF. For the CDR3, the DNA is TGTGCCAGCTCACCACCGGGACACAACACCGGGGAGCTGTTTTTT. The genes are TRBV18 and TRBJ2-2; D might be TRBD1 (6 bases). In germline, CDR1 is KGHSH, CDR2 LQKENI. V lost 0 bases, J lost 2 bases, and 7 bases lay in between. The CDR3 extends over 15 amino acids.